This TCR beta chain derives from a study of shared T cell receptors in the human thymus. Using immunoSEQ multiplex PCR, the repertoire was profiled, and TCRdb retains in-frame clones only, with some absent. There are hundreds of thousands of clones in the sample; over 75% occur only once, and roughly 0.0086% lies in the top ten. The CDR3 totals 17 residues. Germline lookup yields CDR1 SQVTM and CDR2 ANQGSEA. As regards this clone: The junction departs from germline at one end; a sequencing error may be responsible. The same CDR3 arises from other DNA sequences in this sample as well.

This sample also appeared in a second study, on human thymus T cells. This second report adds: The study used thymus tissue resected during corrective heart surgery. Use of V and J genes seemed skewed within the thymic and blood repertoires.

The sequencing sample was made of thymocytes. The clonotype was recovered from a boy under two years old with a congenital heart defect. V and J are TRBV29-1 and TRBJ1-6, with 9 bases that match TRBD1. CDR3 DNA sequence: TGCAGCGCTGGACAGGGGATCAGGATCAGGTATAATTCCCCCCTCCACTTT. Its translation: CSAGQGIRIRYNSPLHF. The full variable domain, in which reference TRBV29-1 and TRBJ1-6 provide the parts outside the CDR3, is SAVISQKPSRDICQRGTSLTIQCQVDSQVTMMFWYRQQPGQSLTLIATANQGSEATYESGFVIDKFPISRPNLTFSTLTVSNMSPEDSSIYLCSAGQGIRIRYNSPLHFGNGTRLTVT.